This is a list of T cell receptor beta chains from one sample in a study of human T cells and chemical hapten exposure. In TCRdb, the RACE reads were re-called with MiXCR into one record per CDR3 protein. The sample carries about 340,000 distinct CDR3 sequences, 6% to 8.5% recorded once. Source: whole blood, taken in connection with sensitization to the hapten diphenylcyclopropenone (DPC). The receptors shown here come from a woman aged 18-29 years with alopecia areata. Some clones in this sample may be carry-over from other donors' samples. The CDR3 runs from the conserved cysteine through the conserved F or W. Fields, in order: D gene, J gene, V gene, CDR3 protein. The D gene is left open where the match is weak.

D: TRBD2; J: TRBJ2-3; V: TRBV4-2; CDR3: CASSQDPVGLAGSDTQYF
D: -; J: TRBJ1-2; V: TRBV29-1; CDR3: CSVGSTGYYGYTF
D: TRBD1; J: TRBJ2-7; V: TRBV19; CDR3: CASSISQGAGEQYF
D: TRBD1; J: TRBJ1-1; V: TRBV7-2; CDR3: CASSLTPGQGRGGTEAFF
D: -; J: TRBJ1-6; V: TRBV12-3/TRBV12-4; CDR3: CASSPGDSSYNSPLHF
D: -; J: TRBJ2-1; V: TRBV11-2; CDR3: CASSLVYQNEQFF
D: TRBD1; J: TRBJ1-1; V: TRBV28; CDR3: CASSLWGMRGLKEAFF
D: -; J: TRBJ1-1; V: TRBV20-1; CDR3: CSASRQTDEAFF
D: -; J: TRBJ1-1; V: TRBV5-1; CDR3: CASSLRMTVNTEAFF
D: -; J: TRBJ1-5; V: TRBV13; CDR3: CASSSRGGGSNQPQHF
D: -; J: TRBJ2-1; V: TRBV12-3/TRBV12-4; CDR3: CASSSDSLSYNEQFF
D: -; J: TRBJ2-3; V: TRBV19; CDR3: CASSSSGTYGDTQYF
D: -; J: TRBJ1-2; V: TRBV6-2/TRBV6-3; CDR3: CASRWTETYGYTF
D: TRBD1; J: TRBJ2-2; V: TRBV7-3; CDR3: CASSSKTGTNTGELFF
D: -; J: TRBJ2-1; V: TRBV6-5; CDR3: CASRAGREHLQFF
D: TRBD1; J: TRBJ2-5; V: TRBV11-2; CDR3: CASSTTGNQETQYF
D: -; J: TRBJ1-4; V: TRBV12-3/TRBV12-4; CDR3: CASSPTLATNEKLFF
D: TRBD1; J: TRBJ1-1; V: TRBV5-1; CDR3: CASSLSYAGGPATEAFF
D: -; J: TRBJ2-2; V: TRBV20-1; CDR3: CSARLTGELFF
D: TRBD2; J: TRBJ2-1; V: TRBV6-1; CDR3: CASSEIPFPGTSNYNEQFF
D: -; J: TRBJ2-3; V: TRBV7-5; CDR3: CISVPEAGPGQLTDTQYF
D: TRBD2; J: TRBJ2-3; V: TRBV20-1; CDR3: CSARDASGATLDTQYF
D: -; J: TRBJ2-6; V: TRBV7-2; CDR3: CASSPWGLLNVLTF
D: TRBD1; J: TRBJ2-1; V: TRBV7-2; CDR3: CASGENRDRVNEQFF
D: -; J: TRBJ1-2; V: TRBV6-2/TRBV6-3; CDR3: CACRDYGYTF
D: -; J: TRBJ1-1; V: TRBV6-6; CDR3: CASSYPQGWTEAFF
D: -; J: TRBJ1-5; V: TRBV4-3; CDR3: CASSQDSQGYQPQHF
D: TRBD1; J: TRBJ1-5; V: TRBV24-1; CDR3: CATGPGTGPQPQHF
D: -; J: TRBJ2-3; V: TRBV9; CDR3: CASSVGPENTQYF
D: -; J: TRBJ1-6; V: TRBV4-2; CDR3: CASSQLTGSNNSPLHF
D: -; J: TRBJ1-2; V: TRBV7-9; CDR3: CASSLAPEAHGYTF
D: -; J: TRBJ2-6; V: TRBV10-2; CDR3: CASSEGANVLTF
D: -; J: TRBJ2-3; V: TRBV12-3/TRBV12-4; CDR3: CASSFGSPQDTQYF
D: -; J: TRBJ2-6; V: TRBV7-2; CDR3: CASSLGRGLHSGANVLTF
D: -; J: TRBJ2-6; V: TRBV12-3/TRBV12-4; CDR3: CASSPHGVSGANVLTF
D: TRBD1; J: TRBJ1-5; V: TRBV6-1; CDR3: CASSRPTSPPGQGFDQPQHF
D: -; J: TRBJ2-3; V: TRBV10-3; CDR3: CAISGESGDTQYF
D: -; J: TRBJ1-1; V: TRBV11-2; CDR3: CASKGPQRNTEAFF
D: TRBD1; J: TRBJ1-2; V: TRBV27; CDR3: CASSLSEDRVAYGYTF
D: -; J: TRBJ1-1; V: TRBV7-3; CDR3: CASSLQGITEAFF
D: -; J: TRBJ1-1; V: TRBV5-5; CDR3: CASSPETENTEAFF
D: TRBD1; J: TRBJ2-1; V: TRBV29-1; CDR3: CSVEKGQGDEQFF
D: TRBD1; J: TRBJ2-1; V: TRBV12-3/TRBV12-4; CDR3: CASRGQGSHGNEQFF
D: TRBD1; J: TRBJ2-7; V: TRBV9; CDR3: CASSSGQGNEQYF
D: -; J: TRBJ1-2; V: TRBV5-6; CDR3: CASSSGWTLEYGYTF
D: -; J: TRBJ2-1; V: TRBV3-1; CDR3: CASSQGTSSYNEQFF
D: -; J: TRBJ2-3; V: TRBV12-3/TRBV12-4; CDR3: CASGVRDTQYF
D: TRBD1; J: TRBJ1-6; V: TRBV7-9; CDR3: CASRPRQGINSPLHF
D: -; J: TRBJ2-2; V: TRBV28; CDR3: CASRINTGELFF
D: -; J: TRBJ1-5; V: TRBV12-5; CDR3: CASGLVRTWGLETRQPQHF
D: -; J: TRBJ2-3; V: TRBV10-1; CDR3: CASTPPLTGSTDTQYF
D: -; J: TRBJ2-7; V: TRBV20-1; CDR3: CSRFYEQYF
D: -; J: TRBJ2-3; V: TRBV12-3/TRBV12-4; CDR3: CASSTTRSTDTQYF
D: -; J: TRBJ1-4; V: TRBV3-1; CDR3: CASSQNQRSNEKLFF
D: TRBD1; J: TRBJ1-2; V: TRBV4-3; CDR3: CASSQELQGAYGYTF
D: -; J: TRBJ2-5; V: TRBV12-3/TRBV12-4; CDR3: CASSEDKTQYF
D: TRBD1; J: TRBJ1-5; V: TRBV6-6; CDR3: CASSSTGAGSNQPQHF